The TCR beta chain under discussion was sequenced for a study of breast tumors, draining lymph nodes, adjacent tissues. Axillary draining lymph nodes of breast cancer patients supplied the node samples. The CDR3 covers 16 residues. With 7 bases removed from V and 0 bases from J, the gap between germline ends came to 19 bases. There are many counts of this clonotype. Its specificity is unknown. TCRdb passed the multiplex PCR reads through MiXCR, listing each CDR3 protein once. The table shows under 250,000 distinct CDR3 sequences, with about 30% occurring only once. Study results and limitations: Findings are consistent with lymph node origin and intratumoral expansion of most tumor T cells.

Source material: axillary lymph node tissue. The chain links TRBV12-3 or TRBV12-4 to TRBJ2-7; D tentatively reads TRBD1 or TRBD2 (6 bases each). The TCR comes from a female donor with breast cancer. Some clones in this sample may be carry-over from other donors' samples. The CDR3 reads CASKPNTGTGSYEQYF. In nucleotides, the CDR3 is TGTGCCAGCAAACCCAATACAGGGACTGGCTCCTACGAGCAGTACTTC.